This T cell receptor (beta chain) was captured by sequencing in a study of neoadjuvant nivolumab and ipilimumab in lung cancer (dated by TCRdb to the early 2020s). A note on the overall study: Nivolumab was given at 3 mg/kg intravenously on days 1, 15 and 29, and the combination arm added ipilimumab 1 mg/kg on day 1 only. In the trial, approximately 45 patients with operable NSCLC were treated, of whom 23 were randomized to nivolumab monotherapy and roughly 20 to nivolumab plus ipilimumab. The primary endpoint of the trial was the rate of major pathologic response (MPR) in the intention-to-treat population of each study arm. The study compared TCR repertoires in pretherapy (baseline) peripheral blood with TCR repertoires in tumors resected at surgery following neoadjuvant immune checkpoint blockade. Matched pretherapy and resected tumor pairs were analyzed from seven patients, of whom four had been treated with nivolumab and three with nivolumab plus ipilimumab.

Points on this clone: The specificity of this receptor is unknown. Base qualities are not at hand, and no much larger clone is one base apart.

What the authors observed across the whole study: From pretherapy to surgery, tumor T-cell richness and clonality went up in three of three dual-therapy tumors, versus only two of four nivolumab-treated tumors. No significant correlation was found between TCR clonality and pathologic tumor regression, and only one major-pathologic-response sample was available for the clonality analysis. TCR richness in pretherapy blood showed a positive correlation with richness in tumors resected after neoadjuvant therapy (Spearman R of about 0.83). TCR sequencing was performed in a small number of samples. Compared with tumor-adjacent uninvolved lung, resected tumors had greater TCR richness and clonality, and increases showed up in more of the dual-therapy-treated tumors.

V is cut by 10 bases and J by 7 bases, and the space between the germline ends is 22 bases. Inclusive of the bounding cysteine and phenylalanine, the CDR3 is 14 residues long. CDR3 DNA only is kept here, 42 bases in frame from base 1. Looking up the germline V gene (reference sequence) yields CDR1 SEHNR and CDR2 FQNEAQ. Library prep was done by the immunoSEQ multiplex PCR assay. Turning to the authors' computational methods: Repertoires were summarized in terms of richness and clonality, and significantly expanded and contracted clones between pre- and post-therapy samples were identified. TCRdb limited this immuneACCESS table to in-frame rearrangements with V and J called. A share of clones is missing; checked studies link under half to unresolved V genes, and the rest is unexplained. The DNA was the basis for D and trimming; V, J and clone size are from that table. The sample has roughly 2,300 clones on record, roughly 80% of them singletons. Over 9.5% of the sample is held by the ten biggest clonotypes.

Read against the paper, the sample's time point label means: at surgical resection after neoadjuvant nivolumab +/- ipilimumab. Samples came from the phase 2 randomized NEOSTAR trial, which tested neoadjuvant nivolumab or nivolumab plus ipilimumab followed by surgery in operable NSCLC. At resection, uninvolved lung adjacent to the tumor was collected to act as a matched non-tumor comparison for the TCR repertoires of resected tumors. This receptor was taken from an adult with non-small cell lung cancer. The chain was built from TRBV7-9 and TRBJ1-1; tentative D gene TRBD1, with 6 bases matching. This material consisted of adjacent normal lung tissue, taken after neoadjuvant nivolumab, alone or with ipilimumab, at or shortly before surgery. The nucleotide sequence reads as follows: TGTGCCACCCAGGAAGGGGGGAGAGACAGTGAAGCTTTCTTT. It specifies CATQEGGRDSEAFF.